The source of this TCR beta chain is a study of beta chain features in type 1 diabetes. A few counts support this clone. V lost 6 bases, J lost 3 bases, and 5 bases stayed unmatched. Germline assignment: CDR1 SGHTA and CDR2 FQGTGA. The CDR3 has 14 amino acids. Since all of the isolated RNA was reverse transcribed, expressed TCRB transcripts were what got sequenced. Only in-frame clones appear in the TCRdb table, and some are missing; sequencing was by immunoSEQ multiplex PCR. The table shows 250,000 to 350,000 clones, with about 10% occurring only once. The clonotype comes from a young woman in good health. This sequence joins TRBV7-3 and TRBJ2-5, with TRBD1 identical over 9 bases. Sequenced sample: naive CD4+ T cells from blood. CDR3 DNA: TGTGCCAGCAGTCACAGGGGGCAAGAAGAGACCCAGTACTTC. As protein: CASSHRGQEETQYF. Drawing the rest from reference TRBV7-3 and TRBJ2-5, the complete variable domain is GAGVSQTPSNKVTEKGKYVELRCDPISGHTALYWYRQSLGQGPEFLIYFQGTGAADDSGLPNDRFFAVRPEGSVSTLKIQRTERGDSAVYLCASSHRGQEETQYFGPGTRLLVL.